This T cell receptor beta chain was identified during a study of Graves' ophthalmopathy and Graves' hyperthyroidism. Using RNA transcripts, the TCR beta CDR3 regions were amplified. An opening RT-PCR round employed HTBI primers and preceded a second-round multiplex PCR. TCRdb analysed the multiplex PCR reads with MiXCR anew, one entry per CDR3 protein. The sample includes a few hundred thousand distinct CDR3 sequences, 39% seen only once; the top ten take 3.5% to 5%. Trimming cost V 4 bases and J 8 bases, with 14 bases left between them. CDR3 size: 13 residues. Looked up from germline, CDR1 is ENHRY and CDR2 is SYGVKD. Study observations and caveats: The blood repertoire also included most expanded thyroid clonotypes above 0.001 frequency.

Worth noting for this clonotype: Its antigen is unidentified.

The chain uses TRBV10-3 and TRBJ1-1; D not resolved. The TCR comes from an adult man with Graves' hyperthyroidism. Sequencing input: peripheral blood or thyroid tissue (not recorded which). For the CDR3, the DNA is TGTGCCATCAGTGCTAGACCAACCTGGGAAGCTTTCTTT. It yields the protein CAISARPTWEAFF.